The clone carrying this T cell receptor (beta chain) was observed a single time. The sample is drawn from a study of T cells in Graves' hyperthyroidism and ophthalmopathy. Authors of the study amplified TCR beta CDR3 regions from RNA transcripts. The HTBI primer set served for first-round RT-PCR of the TCR CDR3. TCRdb recomputed calls from the multiplex PCR reads with MiXCR, one row per CDR3 protein. The table records 560,000 or so distinct CDR3 sequences, 46% of them present only once. CDR3 length equals 15 residues. The V segment lost 6 bases and the J segment 2 bases; nucleotides outside the gene matches: 9. Germline V CDR1 and CDR2: SGHTA, FQGTGA.

The chain combines TRBV7-3 with TRBJ2-5; the match to TRBD2 covers 7 bases. Sample: peripheral blood or thyroid tissue (not recorded which). The TCR was taken from a young woman with Graves' hyperthyroidism. The CDR3 DNA follows: TGTGCCAGCAGATACAAGCGGGGCGGGCAAGAGACCCAGTACTTC. It codes for CASRYKRGGQETQYF. The full variable domain, rest sourced from reference TRBV7-3 and TRBJ2-5, is GAGVSQTPSNKVTEKGKYVELRCDPISGHTALYWYRQSLGQGPEFLIYFQGTGAADDSGLPNDRFFAVRPEGSVSTLKIQRTERGDSAVYLCASRYKRGGQETQYFGPGTRLLVL.